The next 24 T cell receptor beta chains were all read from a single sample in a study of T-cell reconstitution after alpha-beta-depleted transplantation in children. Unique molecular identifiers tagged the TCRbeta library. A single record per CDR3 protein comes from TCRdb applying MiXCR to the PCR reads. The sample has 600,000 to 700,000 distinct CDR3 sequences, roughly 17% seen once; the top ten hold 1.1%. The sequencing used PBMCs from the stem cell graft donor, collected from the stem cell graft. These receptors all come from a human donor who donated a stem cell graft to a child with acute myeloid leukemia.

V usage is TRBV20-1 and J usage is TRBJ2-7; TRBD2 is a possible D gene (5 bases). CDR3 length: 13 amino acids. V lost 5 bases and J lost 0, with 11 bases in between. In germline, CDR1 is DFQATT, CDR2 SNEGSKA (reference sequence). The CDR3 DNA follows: TGCAGTGCTCTCACGAGGGACTCCTACGAGCAGTACGTC. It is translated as CSALTRDSYEQYV.

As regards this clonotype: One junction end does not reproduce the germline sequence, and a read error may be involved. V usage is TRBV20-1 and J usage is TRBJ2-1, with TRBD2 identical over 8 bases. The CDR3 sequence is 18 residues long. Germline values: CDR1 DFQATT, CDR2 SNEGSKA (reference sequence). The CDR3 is CCARDQAGGTYTYNEQFF. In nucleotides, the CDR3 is TGCTGTGCTAGAGACCAGGCGGGGGGTACCTACACCTACAATGAGCAGTTCTTC.

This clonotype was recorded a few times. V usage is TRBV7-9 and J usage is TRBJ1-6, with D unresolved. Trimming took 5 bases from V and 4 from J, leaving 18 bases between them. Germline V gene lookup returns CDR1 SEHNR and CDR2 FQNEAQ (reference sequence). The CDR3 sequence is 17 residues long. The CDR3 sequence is CASSPPEMATYNSPLHF. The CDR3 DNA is TGTGCCAGCAGCCCCCCTGAGATGGCCACTTATAATTCACCCCTCCACTTT.

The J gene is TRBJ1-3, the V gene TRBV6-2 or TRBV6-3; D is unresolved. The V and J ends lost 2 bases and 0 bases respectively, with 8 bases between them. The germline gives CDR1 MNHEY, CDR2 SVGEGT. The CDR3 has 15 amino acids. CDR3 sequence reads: CASSYRRLSGNTIYF. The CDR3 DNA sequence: TGTGCCAGCAGTTACAGGCGGCTCTCTGGAAACACCATATATTTT.

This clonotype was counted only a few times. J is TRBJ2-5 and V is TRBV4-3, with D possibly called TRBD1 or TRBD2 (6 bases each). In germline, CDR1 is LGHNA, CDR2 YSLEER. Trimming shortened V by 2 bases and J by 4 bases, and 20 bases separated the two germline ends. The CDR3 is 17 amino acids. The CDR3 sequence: CASSQRGVDTLGETQYF. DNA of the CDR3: TGCGCCAGCAGCCAAAGGGGGGTAGACACTCTCGGAGAGACCCAGTACTTC.

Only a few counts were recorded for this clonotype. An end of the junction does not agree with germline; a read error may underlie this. Here the CDR3 DNA reads TGCAGCGTTGAAGAGTCAGGGAGTTCCTTC. It specifies CSVEESGSSF. J is TRBJ1-2 and V is TRBV29-1; D perhaps matches TRBD1 (5 bases). The CDR3 is made up of 10 amino acids. Germline CDR1 is SQVTM and CDR2 is ANQGSEA.

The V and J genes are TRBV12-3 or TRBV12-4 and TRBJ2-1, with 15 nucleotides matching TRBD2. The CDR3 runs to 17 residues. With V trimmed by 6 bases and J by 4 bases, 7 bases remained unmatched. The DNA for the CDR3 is TGTGCCAGCAGACCCCGGACTAGCGGGGGGGGTTACAATGAGCAGTTCTTC. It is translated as CASRPRTSGGGYNEQFF.

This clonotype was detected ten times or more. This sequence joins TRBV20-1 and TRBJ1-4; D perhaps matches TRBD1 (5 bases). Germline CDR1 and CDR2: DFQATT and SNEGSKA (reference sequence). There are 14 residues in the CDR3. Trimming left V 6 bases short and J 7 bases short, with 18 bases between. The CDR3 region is CSAATAQGLEKLFF. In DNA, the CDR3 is TGCAGTGCAGCCACAGCCCAGGGCCTTGAAAAACTGTTTTTT.

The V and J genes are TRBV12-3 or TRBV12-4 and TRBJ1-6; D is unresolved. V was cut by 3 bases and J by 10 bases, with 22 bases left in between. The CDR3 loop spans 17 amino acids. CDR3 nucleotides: TGTGCCAGCAGTTTTATTCCCGGCGGTCCTCCGGGCTCACCCCTCCACTTT. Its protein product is CASSFIPGGPPGSPLHF.

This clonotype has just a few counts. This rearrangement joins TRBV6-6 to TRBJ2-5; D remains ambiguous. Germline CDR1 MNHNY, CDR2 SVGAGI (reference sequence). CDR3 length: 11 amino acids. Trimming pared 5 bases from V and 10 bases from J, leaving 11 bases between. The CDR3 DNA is TGTGCCAGCAGTCCCTTGGCCAACCAGTACTTC. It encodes CASSPLANQYF.

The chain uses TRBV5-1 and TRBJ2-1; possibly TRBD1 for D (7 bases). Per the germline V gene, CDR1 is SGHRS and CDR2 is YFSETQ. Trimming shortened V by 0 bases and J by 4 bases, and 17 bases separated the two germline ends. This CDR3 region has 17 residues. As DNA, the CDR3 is TGCGCCAGCAGCTTGGACCTTGGAGGGGGCGGGTACAATGAGCAGTTCTTC. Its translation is CASSLDLGGGGYNEQFF.

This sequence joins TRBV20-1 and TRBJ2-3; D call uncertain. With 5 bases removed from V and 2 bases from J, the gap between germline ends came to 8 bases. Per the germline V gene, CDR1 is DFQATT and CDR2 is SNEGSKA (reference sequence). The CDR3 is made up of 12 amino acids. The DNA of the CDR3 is TGCAGTGCTCTTCCCTCCACAGATACGCAGTATTTT. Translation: CSALPSTDTQYF.

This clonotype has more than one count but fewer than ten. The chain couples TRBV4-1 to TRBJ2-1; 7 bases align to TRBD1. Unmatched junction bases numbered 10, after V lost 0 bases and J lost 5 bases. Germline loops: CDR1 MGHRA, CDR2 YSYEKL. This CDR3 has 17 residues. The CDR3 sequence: CASSQDPGTVADNEQFF. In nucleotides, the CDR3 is TGCGCCAGCAGCCAAGATCCCGGGACAGTAGCAGACAATGAGCAGTTCTTC.

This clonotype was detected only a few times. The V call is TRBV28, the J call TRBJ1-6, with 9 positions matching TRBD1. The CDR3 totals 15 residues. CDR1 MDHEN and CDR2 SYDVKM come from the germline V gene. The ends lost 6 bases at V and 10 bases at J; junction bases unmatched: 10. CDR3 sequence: CASSRTGGAGSPLHF. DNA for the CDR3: TGTGCCAGCAGCCGAACAGGGGGCGCGGGATCACCCCTCCACTTT.

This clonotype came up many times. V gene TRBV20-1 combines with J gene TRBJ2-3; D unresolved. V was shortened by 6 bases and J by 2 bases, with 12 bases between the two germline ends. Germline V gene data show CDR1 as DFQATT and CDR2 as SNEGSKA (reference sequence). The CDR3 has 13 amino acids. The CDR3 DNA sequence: TGCAGTGCACCTACTACGAACACAGATACGCAGTATTTT. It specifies CSAPTTNTDTQYF.

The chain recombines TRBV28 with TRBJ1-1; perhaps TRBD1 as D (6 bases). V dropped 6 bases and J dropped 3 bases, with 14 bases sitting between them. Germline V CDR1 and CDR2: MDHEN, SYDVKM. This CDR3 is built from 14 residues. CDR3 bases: TGTGCCAGCAGAGATACAGGGAGGGACACTGAAGCTTTCTTT. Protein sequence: CASRDTGRDTEAFF.

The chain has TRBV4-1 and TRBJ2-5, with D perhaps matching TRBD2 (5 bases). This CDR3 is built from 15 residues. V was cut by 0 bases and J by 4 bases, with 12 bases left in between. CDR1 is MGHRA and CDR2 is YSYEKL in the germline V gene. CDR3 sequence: CASSQDRAGGETQYF. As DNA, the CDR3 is TGCGCCAGCAGCCAAGATAGGGCAGGAGGAGAGACCCAGTACTTC.

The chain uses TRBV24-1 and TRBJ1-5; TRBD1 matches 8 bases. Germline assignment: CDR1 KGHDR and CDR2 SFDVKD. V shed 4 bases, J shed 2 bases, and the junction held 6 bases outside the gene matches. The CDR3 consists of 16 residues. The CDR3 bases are TGTGCCACCAGTGACCGAGGGACAGGCGGCAATCAGCCCCAGCATTTT. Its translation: CATSDRGTGGNQPQHF.

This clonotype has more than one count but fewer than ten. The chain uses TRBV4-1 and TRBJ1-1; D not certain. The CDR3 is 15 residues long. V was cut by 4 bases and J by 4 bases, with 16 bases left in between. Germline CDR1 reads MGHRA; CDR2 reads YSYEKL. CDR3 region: CASSPYSAATTEAFF. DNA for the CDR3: TGCGCCAGCAGCCCCTACTCCGCGGCTACCACTGAAGCTTTCTTT.

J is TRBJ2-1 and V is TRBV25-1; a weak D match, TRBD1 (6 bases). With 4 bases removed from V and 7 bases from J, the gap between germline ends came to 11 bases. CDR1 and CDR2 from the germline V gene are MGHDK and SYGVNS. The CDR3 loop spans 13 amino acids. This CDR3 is CASSGTANNEQFF. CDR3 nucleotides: TGTGCCAGCAGTGGGACAGCTAATAATGAGCAGTTCTTC.

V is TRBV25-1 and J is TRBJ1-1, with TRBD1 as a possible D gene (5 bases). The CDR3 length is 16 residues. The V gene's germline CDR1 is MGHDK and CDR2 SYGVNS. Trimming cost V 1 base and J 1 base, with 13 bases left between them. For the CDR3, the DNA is TGTGCCAGCAGTGAATCCCCGAGCGGGGCGAACACTGAAGCTTTCTTT. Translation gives CASSESPSGANTEAFF.

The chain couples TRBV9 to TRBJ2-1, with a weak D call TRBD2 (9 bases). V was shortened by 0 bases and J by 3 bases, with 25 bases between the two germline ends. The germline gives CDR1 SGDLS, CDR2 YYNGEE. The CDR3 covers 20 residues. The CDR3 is CASSVGQGADSGGLYNEQFF. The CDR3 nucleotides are TGTGCCAGCAGCGTAGGGCAGGGGGCGGATAGCGGGGGACTCTACAATGAGCAGTTCTTC.

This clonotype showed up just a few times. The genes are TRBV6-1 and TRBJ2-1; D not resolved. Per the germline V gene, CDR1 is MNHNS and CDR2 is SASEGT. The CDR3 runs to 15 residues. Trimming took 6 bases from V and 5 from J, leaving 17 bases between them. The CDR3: CASSDPIRVDNEQFF. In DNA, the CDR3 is TGTGCCAGCAGCGACCCGATCAGAGTAGACAATGAGCAGTTCTTC.

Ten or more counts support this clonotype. CDR3 residues: CASSLARDQPQHF. The CDR3 bases are TGTGCCAGCAGCTTAGCTCGGGATCAGCCCCAGCATTTT. V and J are TRBV7-2 and TRBJ1-5; D is undetermined. The CDR3 totals 13 residues. CDR1 is SGHTA and CDR2 is FQGNSA in the germline V gene. V lost 0 bases, J lost 5 bases, and 5 bases lay in between.